Listed here is a single T cell receptor beta chain. The antigen remains undetermined. This CDR3 region has 13 residues. Germline CDR1 reads LNHNV; CDR2 reads YYDKDF (reference sequence). Trimming stripped 1 base from V and 4 bases from J, with 8 bases between. The data are from a study of beta chain features in type 1 diabetes. Regarding the study as a whole: PCR may have favored shorter templates equally in patients and controls. Fewer insertions but more deletions were seen at VDJ junctions in type 1 diabetes patients.

Sequenced material consisted of expressed TCRB transcripts (all of the isolated RNA was reverse transcribed). Method: immunoSEQ multiplex PCR; TCRdb's copy keeps in-frame clones and lacks some. The table has 450,000 to 600,000 clones, 30% seen once. The rearrangement joins TRBV15 to TRBJ2-7, with D unresolved. Material for sequencing was naive CD4+ T cells from blood. This clonotype was sampled from a man younger than 30 in good health. Here the CDR3 reads CATSRAPLYEQYF. CDR3 nucleotide sequence: TGTGCCACCAGCAGAGCTCCCCTTTACGAGCAGTACTTC.